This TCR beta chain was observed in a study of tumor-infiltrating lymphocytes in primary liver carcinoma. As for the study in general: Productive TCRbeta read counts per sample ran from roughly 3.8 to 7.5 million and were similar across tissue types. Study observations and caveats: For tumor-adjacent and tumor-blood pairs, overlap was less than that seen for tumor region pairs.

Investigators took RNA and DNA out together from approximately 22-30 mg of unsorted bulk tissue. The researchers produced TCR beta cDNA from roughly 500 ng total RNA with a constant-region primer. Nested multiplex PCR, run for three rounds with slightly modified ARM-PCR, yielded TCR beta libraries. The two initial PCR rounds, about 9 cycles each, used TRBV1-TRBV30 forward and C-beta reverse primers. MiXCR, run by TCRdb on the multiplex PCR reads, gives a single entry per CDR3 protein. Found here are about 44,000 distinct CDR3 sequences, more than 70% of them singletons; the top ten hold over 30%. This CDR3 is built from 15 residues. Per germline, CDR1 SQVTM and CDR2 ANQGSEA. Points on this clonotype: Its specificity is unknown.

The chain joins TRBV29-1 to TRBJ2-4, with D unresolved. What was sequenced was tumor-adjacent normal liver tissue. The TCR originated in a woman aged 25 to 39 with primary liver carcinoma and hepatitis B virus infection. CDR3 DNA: TGCAGTGTTACATCGCATACCGGGCTAAGAAACATTCAGTACTTC. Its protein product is CSVTSHTGLRNIQYF. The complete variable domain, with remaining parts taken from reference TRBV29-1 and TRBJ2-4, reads SAVISQKPSRDICQRGTSLTIQCQVDSQVTMMFWYRQQPGQSLTLIATANQGSEATYESGFVIDKFPISRPNLTFSTLTVSNMSPEDSSIYLCSVTSHTGLRNIQYFGAGTRLSVL.